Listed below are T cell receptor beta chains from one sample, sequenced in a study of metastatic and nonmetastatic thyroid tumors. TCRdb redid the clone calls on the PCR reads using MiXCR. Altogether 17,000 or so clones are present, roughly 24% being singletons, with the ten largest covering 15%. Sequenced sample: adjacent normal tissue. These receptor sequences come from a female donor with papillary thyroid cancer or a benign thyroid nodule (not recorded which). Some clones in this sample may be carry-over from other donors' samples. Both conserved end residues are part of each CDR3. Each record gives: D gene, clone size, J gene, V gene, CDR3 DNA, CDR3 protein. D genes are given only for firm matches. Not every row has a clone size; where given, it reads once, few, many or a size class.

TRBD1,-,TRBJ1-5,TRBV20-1,TGCAGTGTCCCGGACAGGGGGCGGCAGCCCCAGCATTTT,CSVPDRGRQPQHF
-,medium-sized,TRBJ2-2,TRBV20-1,TGCAGTGCTAGAGGTTTGACTGCGGTGGGGGAGCTGTTTTTT,CSARGLTAVGELFF
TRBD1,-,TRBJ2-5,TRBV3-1,TGTGCCAGCAGCGGAACAGGGGGTGGGGTAGAGACCCAGTACTTC,CASSGTGGGVETQYF
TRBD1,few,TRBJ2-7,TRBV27,TGTGCCAGCAGCCCGACCGGGACAGGGGTCTACGAGCAGTACTTC,CASSPTGTGVYEQYF
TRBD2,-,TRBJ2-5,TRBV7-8,TGTGCCAGCAGCTTGTGGCTCCTAGCGGGAGGGGAGACCCAGTACTTC,CASSLWLLAGGETQYF
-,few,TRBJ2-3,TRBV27,TGTGCCAGCAGTTTGTCACCGGACCCACTTGATACGCAGTATTTT,CASSLSPDPLDTQYF
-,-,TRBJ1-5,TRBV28,TGTGCCAGCAGTTTCGTCGGTCAGGACAATCAGCCCCAGCATTTT,CASSFVGQDNQPQHF
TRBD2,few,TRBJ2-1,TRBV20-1,TGCAGTGCTAGGGGGGCCGGAGGGACTAGCGGGCGGGATGAGCAGTTCTTC,CSARGAGGTSGRDEQFF
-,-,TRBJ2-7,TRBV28,TGTGCCAGCAGTCCCCGAGCCTACGAGCAGTACTTC,CASSPRAYEQYF
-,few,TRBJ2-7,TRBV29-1,TGCAGCGTTAAAACAGACAGGACCTACGAGCAGTACTTC,CSVKTDRTYEQYF
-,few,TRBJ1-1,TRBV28,TGTGCCAGCTATAAATCTGGTATCGGCACAGGTGAAGCTTTCTTT,CASYKSGIGTGEAFF
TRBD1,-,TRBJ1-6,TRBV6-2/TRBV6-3,TGTGCCAGCAATCTACGGACAGGGCGTAATTCACCCCTCCACTTT,CASNLRTGRNSPLHF
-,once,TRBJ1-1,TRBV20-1,TGCAGTGCTAGTACGGGGGCTGAAACTGAAGCTTTCTTT,CSASTGAETEAFF
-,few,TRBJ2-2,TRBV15,TGTGCCACCAGCTCTACCAGACACACCGGGGAGCTGTTTTTT,CATSSTRHTGELFF
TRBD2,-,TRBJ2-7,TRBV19,TGTGCCAGTAGTACCGGACTAGCGGGAGTAGGCGAGCAGTACTTC,CASSTGLAGVGEQYF
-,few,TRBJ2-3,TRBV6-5,TGTGCCAGCAGTTACGGTGCGGGGACTAGCACAGATACGCAGTATTTT,CASSYGAGTSTDTQYF
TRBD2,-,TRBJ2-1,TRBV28,TGTGCCAGCAGCCTAACACGGACTAGCGGGAAGTGGTTGTACAATGAGCAGTTCTTC,CASSLTRTSGKWLYNEQFF
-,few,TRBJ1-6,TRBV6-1,TGTGCCAGCAGTGACAGTTATAATTCACCCCTCCACTTT,CASSDSYNSPLHF
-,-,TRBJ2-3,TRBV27,TGTGCCAGCAGTTTGAGGACCCAGCAAACAGATACGCAGTATTTT,CASSLRTQQTDTQYF
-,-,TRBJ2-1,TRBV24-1,TGTGCCACCAGTGCGGATCAGCGCAATGAGCAGTTCTTC,CATSADQRNEQFF
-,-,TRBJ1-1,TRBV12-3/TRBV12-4,TGTGCCAGCAGTTTGTATGGGACCCAAGGAGCTTTCTTT,CASSLYGTQGAFF
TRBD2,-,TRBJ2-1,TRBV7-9,TGTGCCAGCAGCCGAGACAGCGGGGCCTACAATGAGCAGTTCTTC,CASSRDSGAYNEQFF
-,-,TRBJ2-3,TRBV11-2,TGTGCCAGCAGCTTAGCTGATACGCAGTATTTT,CASSLADTQYF
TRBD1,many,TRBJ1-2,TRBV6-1,TGTGCCAGCAGACCGACCCAGGGGGCGCGGGGTGGCTACACCTTC,CASRPTQGARGGYTF
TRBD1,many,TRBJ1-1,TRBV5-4,TGTGCCAGCAGCTTGGGGTGGGGGACAGGGAAGAATGAAGCTTTCTTT,CASSLGWGTGKNEAFF
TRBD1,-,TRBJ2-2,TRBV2,TGTGCCAGCACCCTGACAGGGTTTACCGGGGAGCTGTTTTTT,CASTLTGFTGELFF
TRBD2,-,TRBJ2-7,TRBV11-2,TGTGCCAGCAGCCGATTCGGGGGGAGCTCCTACGAGCAGTACTTC,CASSRFGGSSYEQYF
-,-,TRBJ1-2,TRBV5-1,TGCGCCAGCAGCTACGGAAGAGGCTACACCTTC,CASSYGRGYTF
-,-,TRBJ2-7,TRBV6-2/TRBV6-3,TGTGCCGCTAGCGTGCAGTACTTC,CAASVQYF
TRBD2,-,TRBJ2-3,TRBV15,TGTGCCACCAGCAGAGAAATAGCGGGAGCAGATACGCAGTATTTT,CATSREIAGADTQYF
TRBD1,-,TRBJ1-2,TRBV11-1,TGTGCCAGCAGCTACCAACCAGGGGGAGCTTATGGCTACACCTTC,CASSYQPGGAYGYTF
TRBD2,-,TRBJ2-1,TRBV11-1,TGTGCCAGCAGCTTACTACCGGGACTAGCGGGGGGAGACAATGGGCAGTTCTTC,CASSLLPGLAGGDNGQFF
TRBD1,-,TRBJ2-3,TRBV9,TGTGCCAGCAGCGCCCGGGACAGTCGTACGGGTACGCAGTATTTT,CASSARDSRTGTQYF
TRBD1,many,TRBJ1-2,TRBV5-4,TGTGCCAGCAGCTTGGGTTTGACAGGGGCAGGTGGCTACACCTTC,CASSLGLTGAGGYTF
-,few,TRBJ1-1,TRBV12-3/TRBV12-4,TGTGCCAGCACCGCGGGGAGTACGAACACTGAAGCTTTCTTT,CASTAGSTNTEAFF
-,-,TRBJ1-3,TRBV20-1,TGCAGTGCTAGAGATCCACGCTCTGGAAACACCATATATTTT,CSARDPRSGNTIYF
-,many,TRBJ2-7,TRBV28,TGTGCCAGCACCCCAGGAGGCAGGGGGGCCTACGAGCAGTACTTC,CASTPGGRGAYEQYF
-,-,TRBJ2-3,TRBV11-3,TGTGCCAGCAGCTTAGAAGGACTTAGAGGGGATACGCAGTATTTT,CASSLEGLRGDTQYF
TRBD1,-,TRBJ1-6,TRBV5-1,TGCGCCAGCAGCGAGGGGGCGATTTCACCCCTCCACTTT,CASSEGAISPLHF
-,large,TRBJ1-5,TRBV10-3,TGTGCCATCGGAACAGGTGATAGCAATCAGCCCCAGCATTTT,CAIGTGDSNQPQHF
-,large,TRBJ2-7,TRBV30,TGTGCCTGGAAAACGGACCGCCGCTCCTACGAGCAGTACTTC,CAWKTDRRSYEQYF
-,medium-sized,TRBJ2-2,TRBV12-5,TGTGCTAGTGGCCTCGAGGGCACCGGGGAGCTGTTTTTT,CASGLEGTGELFF
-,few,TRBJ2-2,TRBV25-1,TGTGCCAGCATTTACAACACCGGGGAGCTGTTTTTT,CASIYNTGELFF
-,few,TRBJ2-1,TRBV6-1,TGTGCCAGCACCGGGTTTAGTACTGAGCAGTTCTTC,CASTGFSTEQFF
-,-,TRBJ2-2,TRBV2,TGTGCCAGCCGCCTTCCGGGCATTTTCACCGGGGAGCTGTTTTTT,CASRLPGIFTGELFF
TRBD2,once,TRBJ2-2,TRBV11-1,TGTGCCAGCAGCGACGGACTAGCGGGAGTGCCCGGGGAGCTGTTTTTT,CASSDGLAGVPGELFF
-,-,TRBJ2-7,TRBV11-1,TGTGCCAGCAGCTCCCGAAGCCTTACCTTAACCTACGAGCAGTACTTC,CASSSRSLTLTYEQYF
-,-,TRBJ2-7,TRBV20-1,TGCAGTGCTAGACCCGCCTCCGCGCGTGTGGAGGAGCAGTACTTC,CSARPASARVEEQYF
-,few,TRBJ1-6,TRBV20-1,TGCAGCTCTATCCGGGTGGTCCCGAGCTCCTATAATTCACCCCTCCACTTT,CSSIRVVPSSYNSPLHF
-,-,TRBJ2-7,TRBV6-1,TGTGCCAGCAGCCCCTTTACTTTCAGGTGGCGAGCGAGGGAGCAGTACTTC,CASSPFTFRWRAREQYF
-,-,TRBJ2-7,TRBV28,TGTGCCAGCAGTCCAATCGGGCCCCCCTACGAGCAGTACTTC,CASSPIGPPYEQYF
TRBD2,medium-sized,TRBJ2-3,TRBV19,TGTGCCAGTAGTATGGTAGCGGGAGGCCCAGATACGCAGTATTTT,CASSMVAGGPDTQYF
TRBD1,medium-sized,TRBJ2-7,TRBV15,TGTGCCACCAGCGCCAGACAGGGGGCCGGGGATGAGCAGTACTTC,CATSARQGAGDEQYF
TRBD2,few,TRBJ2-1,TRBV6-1,TGTGCCAGCAGTGGGGGGAGGGCCCGTAATGAGCAGTTCTTC,CASSGGRARNEQFF
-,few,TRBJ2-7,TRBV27,TGTGCCACCCTGGTACAGGGGGGGGCGGGAGGGCTTTACGAGCAGTACTTC,CATLVQGGAGGLYEQYF